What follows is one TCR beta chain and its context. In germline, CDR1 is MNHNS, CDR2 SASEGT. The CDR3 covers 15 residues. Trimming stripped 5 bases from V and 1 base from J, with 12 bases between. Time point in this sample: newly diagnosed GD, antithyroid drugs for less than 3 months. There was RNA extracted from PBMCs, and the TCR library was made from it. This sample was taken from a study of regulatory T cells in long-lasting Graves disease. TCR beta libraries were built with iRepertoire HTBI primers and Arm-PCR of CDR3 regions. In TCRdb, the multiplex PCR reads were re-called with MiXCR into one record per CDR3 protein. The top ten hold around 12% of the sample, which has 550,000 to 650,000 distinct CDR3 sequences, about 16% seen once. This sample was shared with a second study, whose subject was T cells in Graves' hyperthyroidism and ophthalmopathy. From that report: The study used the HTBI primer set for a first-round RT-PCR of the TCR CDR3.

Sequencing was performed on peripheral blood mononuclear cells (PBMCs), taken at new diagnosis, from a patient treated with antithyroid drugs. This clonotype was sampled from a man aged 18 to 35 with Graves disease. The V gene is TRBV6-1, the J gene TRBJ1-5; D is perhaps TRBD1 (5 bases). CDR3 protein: CASSKGVGSNQPQHF. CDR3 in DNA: TGTGCCAGCAGTAAAGGGGTCGGAAGCAATCAGCCCCAGCATTTT.